This T cell receptor (beta chain) derives from a study of cytomegalovirus exposure and HLA in healthy donors. Overall study: The use of the same platform for the 120 validation repertoires and the 550 to 850 first-cohort repertoires was reported by a later analysis. Regarding the study as a whole: Specificity of three CMV-associated chains for CMV antigens was verified in vitro.

The repertoire was sequenced with immunoSEQ multiplex PCR; TCRdb's copy has only in-frame clones and lacks some. This table has fewer than 400,000 clones, roughly 87% appearing once. This clone showed up just once. Its antigen remains unidentified. Other DNA sequences in this sample translate to the same CDR3. The CDR3 sequence is 14 residues long. With 1 base removed from V and 1 base from J, the gap between germline ends came to 9 bases. Germline V gives CDR1 SGHRS, CDR2 YFSETQ. The specimen sequenced was PBMCs. The TCR originated in a man aged 25-40 years in good health and CMV-seronegative. The J gene is TRBJ2-7, the V gene TRBV5-1, with D maybe TRBD2 (6 bases). CDR3 sequence reads: CASSLSGSSYEQYF. Here the CDR3 DNA reads TGCGCCAGCAGCTTGTCCGGGAGTTCCTACGAGCAGTACTTC.